The text below deals with one TCR beta chain. The table came from immunoSEQ multiplex PCR; TCRdb's copy has only in-frame clones and leaves some out. The data hold about 150,000 clones, with around 79% observed a single time. Those enrolled in Seattle joined during active infection and were followed longitudinally afterward. The data originate from a study of blood T cell repertoires in COVID-19. Across the whole study: Whether acute or convalescent, the COVID-19 samples came from the United States, Italy and Spain.

The CDR3 contains 16 residues. Germline CDR1 reads SGHTA; CDR2 reads FQGNSA. J lost 2 bases, V lost 5 bases, and 6 bases had no gene match. V is TRBV7-2 and J is TRBJ2-3, with 11 bases that match TRBD2. The TCR comes from an older woman with COVID-19, enrolled during active disease. Material for sequencing was peripheral blood. The CDR3 bases are TGTGCCAGCAGCATCATAGCGGGGGGGCCCACAGATACGCAGTATTTT. This translates into CASSIIAGGPTDTQYF. Full variable domain (missing parts from reference TRBV7-2 and TRBJ2-3): GAGVSQSPSNKVTEKGKDVELRCDPISGHTALYWYRQSLGQGLEFLIYFQGNSAPDKSGLPSDRFSAERTGGSVSTLTIQRTQQEDSAVYLCASSIIAGGPTDTQYFGPGTRLTVL.